One and the same sample provided the 22 T cell receptor beta chains below, sequenced in a study of breast tumors, draining lymph nodes, adjacent tissues. TCRdb re-called the multiplex PCR reads with MiXCR, one entry per CDR3 protein. This sample has fewer than 300,000 distinct CDR3 sequences, with less than 40% found just once. Samples came from axillary lymph nodes draining the breast cancer. Sample: axillary lymph node tissue. These receptor sequences come from a female donor with breast cancer. Some clones in this sample may be carry-over from other donors' samples.

About this clonotype: A read error may be the cause here, since a much bigger clone is one base away. V usage is TRBV20-1 and J usage is TRBJ2-7, with 9 bases that match TRBD1. CDR3 size: 16 residues. V gave up 1 base and J gave up 2 bases; unmatched junction bases: 9. CDR1 is DFQATT, CDR2 SNEGSKA, per germline (reference sequence). The CDR3 DNA reads TGCAGTGCTAGAGCTTACCGGGACAGGGCAACCTACGAGCAGTACTTC. This codes for CSARAYRDRATYEQYF.

J is TRBJ2-7 and V is TRBV29-1, with 10 bases lining up with TRBD1. CDR3 length: 13 residues. Germline V lookup: CDR1 SQVTM, CDR2 ANQGSEA. Trimming at V came to 5 bases and at J to 4 bases, leaving 5 bases not matched to a gene. In DNA form, the CDR3 reads TGCAGCGTTAGCCGGGACAGGGGATACGAGCAGTACTTC. Translation: CSVSRDRGYEQYF.

This clonotype appeared many times. The chain's CDR3 is CASSFGTPSYEQYF. CDR3 DNA: TGCGCCAGCAGCTTCGGGACTCCGTCTTACGAGCAGTACTTC. The rearrangement joins TRBV5-1 to TRBJ2-7; a weak D match, TRBD2 (6 bases). This CDR3 comprises 14 residues. V dropped 2 bases and J dropped 4 bases, with 13 bases sitting between them. CDR1 is SGHRS, CDR2 YFSETQ, per germline.

This clonotype has more than one count but fewer than ten. One base away lies a much larger clone, so this may be a sequencing read error. The rearrangement links TRBV5-6 to TRBJ2-6; possibly TRBD1 for D (5 bases). The V end lost 5 bases, the J end lost 2 bases, and 17 bases lay between the germline ends. The CDR3 spans 17 residues. Germline CDR1 SGHDT, CDR2 YYEEEE. For the CDR3, the DNA is TGTGCCAGCAGTCACCCTCCCGCGACAGCTGGGGCCAACGTCCTGACTTTC. It codes for CASSHPPATAGANVLTF.

The sample holds many counts of this clonotype. This rearrangement joins TRBV6-1 to TRBJ2-7; 12 nucleotides match TRBD2. This CDR3 comprises 13 residues. V was pared by 9 bases and J by 6 bases, with 6 bases of the junction left unmatched. Germline loops: CDR1 MNHNS, CDR2 SASEGT. The CDR3, as DNA: TGTGCCAGACTACTAGCGGGAGGACGCGAGCAGTACTTC. Its protein product is CARLLAGGREQYF.

Remarks on this clonotype: A read error may be the cause here, since a much bigger clone is one base away. The chain couples TRBV6-2 or TRBV6-3 to TRBJ2-7, with D perhaps matching TRBD1 or TRBD2 (5 bases each). Germline lookup yields CDR1 MNHEY and CDR2 SVGEGT. CDR3 length: 13 residues. CDR3 region: CAGSVYGTVEQYF. CDR3 coding DNA: TGTGCCGGCAGTGTCTACGGGACCGTCGAGCAGTACTTC.

This clonotype was observed many times. The rearrangement joins TRBV6-2 or TRBV6-3 to TRBJ2-1, with 8 bases fitting TRBD1. This CDR3 contains 16 residues. V dropped 10 bases and J dropped 6; count of bases not matched to a gene: 17. Germline CDR1 MNHEY, CDR2 SVGEGT. CDR3 coding DNA: TGTGCCACCGACCCTGGGACAGGACGGCAGGGCAATGAGCAGTTCTTC. Translated: CATDPGTGRQGNEQFF.

About this clonotype: The junction does not match germline at one end; this may be a read error. The chain is built from TRBV14 and TRBJ2-1; 12 positions agree with TRBD2. Germline V gives CDR1 SGHDN, CDR2 FVKESK. This CDR3 is built from 15 residues. In nucleotides, the CDR3 is TGTGCCAGCAGCCAGGGGACTAGCGGGTACAATGAGCCGTTCTTC. Translation gives CASSQGTSGYNEPFF.

This clonotype was counted only a few times. Given a much more abundant clone one base away, this may be a read error. The CDR3 sequence: CASSLSGGTTRTRETQYF. The DNA for the CDR3 is TGTGCCAGCAGCTTAAGTGGCGGGACAACCAGGACCAGAGAGACCCAGTACTTC. The rearrangement links TRBV11-1 to TRBJ2-5, with D perhaps assigned TRBD1 or TRBD2 (6 bases each). Germline V gives CDR1 SGHAT, CDR2 FQDESV (reference sequence). The CDR3 is 18 residues long. The V end lost 2 bases, the J end lost 4 bases, and 23 bases lay between the germline ends.

This clonotype was seen many times. This rearrangement joins TRBV11-2 to TRBJ2-1; D not resolved. CDR3 length equals 14 residues. The germline V gene encodes CDR1 SGHAT and CDR2 FQNNGV. Trimming took 0 bases from V and 2 from J, leaving 5 bases between them. The CDR3 sequence: CASSLDVAYNEQFF. The CDR3 bases are TGTGCCAGCAGCTTAGATGTAGCCTACAATGAGCAGTTCTTC.

Remarks on this clonotype: One junction end does not reproduce the germline sequence, and a read error may be involved. The chain employs TRBV5-6 and TRBJ2-1; 9 bases align to TRBD2. Germline V gene data show CDR1 as SGHDT and CDR2 as YYEEEE. The CDR3 is made up of 15 amino acids. The CDR3 is CASSFSGSRGSEQFF. CDR3 nucleotides: TGCGCCAGCAGCTTTAGCGGGAGTAGGGGCAGTGAGCAGTTCTTC.

This clonotype was recorded many times. This sequence joins TRBV12-3 or TRBV12-4 and TRBJ2-1; TRBD2 matches at 12 bases. The V and J ends lost 3 bases and 7 bases, in that order; junction bases with no gene match: 10. This CDR3 contains 17 residues. CDR3 DNA: TGTGCCAGCAGTTTCGGGGGCCTAGCGGGAGGGGCGAATGAGCAGTTCTTC. Its translation: CASSFGGLAGGANEQFF.

V is TRBV10-3 and J is TRBJ2-1; possibly TRBD2 for D (6 bases). The CDR3 extends over 12 amino acids. V shed 2 bases and J shed 9 bases, with 8 bases lying between them. The germline V gene has CDR1 ENHRY and CDR2 SYGVKD. CDR3 DNA sequence: TGTGCCATCAGTGAGGGAGGGAGTGAGCAGTTCTTC. This translates into CAISEGGSEQFF.

This clonotype was counted at least ten times. The junction departs from the called germline gene at one end, perhaps through a read error. The rearrangement joins TRBV5-4 to TRBJ2-7, with D possibly TRBD2 on 6 matching bases. The CDR3 is made up of 12 amino acids. Germline values: CDR1 SGHNT, CDR2 YYREEE (reference sequence). The DNA of the CDR3 is TGTGCCAGCAGCGACTTCGGGAGTCCCCCGGACTTC. Protein: CASSDFGSPPDF.

This clonotype came up many times. The chain combines TRBV19 with TRBJ2-1, with 10 nucleotides matching TRBD2. The V gene end was trimmed by 6 bases and the J gene end by 6 bases; junction bases not matched to a gene: 8. CDR3 length: 15 amino acids. Germline CDR1 LNHDA, CDR2 SQIVND (reference sequence). The CDR3 sequence: CASRQTSGRINEQFF. In DNA, the CDR3 is TGTGCCAGTAGGCAGACTAGCGGGCGGATCAATGAGCAGTTCTTC.

This clonotype was counted only a few times. The chain uses TRBV5-1 and TRBJ1-1; perhaps TRBD1 as D (6 bases). The CDR3 contains 14 residues. V shed 4 bases and J shed 5 bases, with 15 bases lying between them. The germline V gene encodes CDR1 SGHRS and CDR2 YFSETQ. CDR3 bases: TGCGCCAGCAGCGGCTCACAGGGTAGGACTGAAGCTTTCTTT. Translated: CASSGSQGRTEAFF.

This clonotype was counted many times. The chain combines TRBV19 with TRBJ2-7; a possible D gene is TRBD1 (5 bases). V was cut by 3 bases and J by 0 bases, with 6 bases left in between. The V gene's germline CDR1 is LNHDA and CDR2 SQIVND (reference sequence). This CDR3 region has 13 residues. CDR3 bases: TGTGCCAGTAGTATCGACAGCTCCTACGAGCAGTACTTC. It yields the protein CASSIDSSYEQYF.

In its sample, this clonotype was seen many times. The rearrangement joins TRBV5-1 to TRBJ2-5, with D perhaps assigned TRBD1 or TRBD2 (5 bases each). This CDR3 has 19 amino acids. V was cut by 0 bases and J by 2 bases, with 23 bases left in between. Germline lookup yields CDR1 SGHRS and CDR2 YFSETQ. The CDR3 here is CASSLGPRGPRIRQETQYF. The CDR3 nucleotides are TGCGCCAGCAGCTTGGGGCCCCGGGGACCCCGAATTAGGCAAGAGACCCAGTACTTC. Full variable domain (remainder filled in from reference TRBV5-1 and TRBJ2-5): KAGVTQTPRYLIKTRGQQVTLSCSPISGHRSVSWYQQTPGQGLQFLFEYFSETQRNKGNFPGRFSGRQFSNSRSEMNVSTLELGDSALYLCASSLGPRGPRIRQETQYFGPGTRLLVL.

As for this clonotype: This CDR3 is missing its conserved last phenylalanine or tryptophan, likely due to a read error. This chain joins TRBV5-1 and TRBJ1-1; 7 bases line up with TRBD1. Trimming at V came to 5 bases and at J to 5 bases, leaving 3 bases not matched to a gene. The CDR3 is 12 amino acids. CDR1 SGHRS and CDR2 YFSETQ come from the germline V gene. Here the CDR3 reads CASSPGGTEAFC. The CDR3 DNA is TGCGCCAGCAGTCCAGGGGGTACTGAAGCTTTCTGT.

This clonotype was seen ten or more times. CDR3 nucleotides: TGTGCCAGCAGCTTAGGAACCACAGGGTCCTATGGCTACACCTTC. Encoded protein: CASSLGTTGSYGYTF. The chain uses TRBV11-3 and TRBJ1-2, with D possibly TRBD1 on 6 matching bases. The CDR3 contains 15 residues. V lost 1 base and J lost 4, with 13 bases in between. CDR1 and CDR2 (germline): SGHNT, YENEEA.

The V gene is TRBV3-1, the J gene TRBJ1-3; 7 nucleotides agree with TRBD1. Germline values: CDR1 LGHDT, CDR2 YNNKEL (reference sequence). J gave up 0 bases and V 4 bases, and 6 bases lay outside the gene matches. This CDR3 spans 16 amino acids. This CDR3 reads CASSLGTASSGNTIYF. The CDR3 DNA is TGTGCCAGCAGCCTTGGGACAGCCAGCTCTGGAAACACCATATATTTT.

This clonotype has at least ten counts. The rearrangement links TRBV5-6 to TRBJ2-7, with a tentative D call TRBD2 (5 bases). Germline V gene data show CDR1 as SGHDT and CDR2 as YYEEEE. Trimming took 0 bases from V and 1 from J, leaving 14 bases between them. This CDR3 region has 16 residues. The CDR3 DNA reads TGTGCCAGCAGCTTGGCGGGGTTTAGCGATTCCTACGAGCAGTACTTC. Protein product: CASSLAGFSDSYEQYF.